The 20 T cell receptor beta chains listed next were all sequenced from one sample in a study of CD8 T cells in Susac syndrome. RNA was extracted with the RNeasy kit, and a quantity of about 0.45 to 1 ug was reverse transcribed using random hexamers. MiXCR was run by TCRdb on the immunoSEQ multiplex PCR reads, yielding one entry per CDR3 protein. The data contain 130,000 to 150,000 distinct CDR3 sequences, around 94% of them singletons. Sequencing input: CD8+ T cells from PBMCs. The receptors come from a human donor in good health.

This chain connects TRBV6-2 or TRBV6-3 to TRBJ2-6; TRBD1 aligns across 9 bases. The CDR3 loop spans 16 amino acids. The V gene's germline CDR1 is MNHEY and CDR2 SVGEGT. V gave up 5 bases and J gave up 2 bases; unmatched junction bases: 4. In DNA form, the CDR3 reads TGTGCCAGCAGTGGGGACAGGGTCCCTGGGGCCAACGTCCTGACTTTC. Protein: CASSGDRVPGANVLTF.

The J gene is TRBJ2-3, the V gene TRBV7-6; no clear D. Germline V gene sequence: CDR1 SGHVS, CDR2 FNYEAQ. The CDR3 loop spans 14 amino acids. The V end lost 2 bases, the J end lost 2 bases, and 8 bases lay between the germline ends. This chain's CDR3 is CASSLMAVTDTQYF. CDR3 in DNA: TGTGCCAGCAGCTTAATGGCCGTCACAGATACGCAGTATTTT.

The chain uses TRBV29-1 and TRBJ2-4, with TRBD2 matching 9 bases. Germline V CDR1 and CDR2: SQVTM, ANQGSEA. There are 16 residues in the CDR3. J was trimmed by 8 bases and V by 1 base; bases with no gene match: 12. The CDR3 reads CSVEVMGGRAADIQYF. The CDR3, as DNA: TGCAGCGTTGAAGTCATGGGCGGGAGGGCCGCGGACATTCAGTACTTC. The whole variable domain, remainder taken from reference TRBV29-1 and TRBJ2-4, is SAVISQKPSRDICQRGTSLTIQCQVDSQVTMMFWYRQQPGQSLTLIATANQGSEATYESGFVIDKFPISRPNLTFSTLTVSNMSPEDSSIYLCSVEVMGGRAADIQYFGAGTRLSVL.

The chain employs TRBV7-6 and TRBJ1-2; 8 positions agree with TRBD1. CDR1 SGHVS and CDR2 FNYEAQ come from the germline V gene. The CDR3 runs to 16 residues. Trimming removed 0 bases from V and 1 base from J; junction bases left unmatched: 4. For the CDR3, the DNA is TGTGCCAGCAGCTTAGCGGGCAGGGGGCGTAACTATGGCTACACCTTC. The encoded protein is CASSLAGRGRNYGYTF.

The rearrangement uses TRBV28 and TRBJ2-1; TRBD1 aligns across 8 bases. With V trimmed by 1 base and J by 10 bases, 9 bases remained unmatched. The length of the CDR3 is 15 residues. Per the germline V gene, CDR1 is MDHEN and CDR2 is SYDVKM. CDR3 sequence: CASSLLGQGNREQFF. The CDR3, as DNA: TGTGCCAGCAGTTTATTAGGACAGGGTAATCGGGAGCAGTTCTTC.

The chain recombines TRBV27 with TRBJ2-7, with no clear D. Germline assignment: CDR1 MNHEY and CDR2 SMNVEV (reference sequence). The CDR3 consists of 13 residues. V lost 4 bases and J lost 0, with 7 bases in between. CDR3 amino acids: CASSWSSSYEQYF. DNA for the CDR3: TGTGCCAGCAGTTGGTCCAGCTCCTACGAGCAGTACTTC.

This clonotype came up once. CDR3 in amino acids: CASSVAGGNTGELFF. Written as DNA, the CDR3 is TGTGCCAGCAGCGTAGCTGGGGGCAACACCGGGGAGCTGTTTTTT. The chain has TRBV9 and TRBJ2-2; D might be TRBD1 (6 bases). V lost 0 bases and J lost 2, with 8 bases in between. This CDR3 is 15 amino acids long. Germline V CDR1 and CDR2: SGDLS, YYNGEE.

The chain couples TRBV4-1 to TRBJ2-2; the match to TRBD2 covers 10 bases. Germline V gene lookup returns CDR1 MGHRA and CDR2 YSYEKL. The V and J ends lost 4 bases and 3 bases, in that order; junction bases with no gene match: 5. There are 16 residues in the CDR3. In DNA form, the CDR3 reads TGCGCCAGCAGCCCCCGGACTAGCGGCCACACCGGGGAGCTGTTTTTT. Protein: CASSPRTSGHTGELFF.

The chain has TRBV5-1 and TRBJ2-3; the D is unclear. The V and J ends lost 5 bases and 1 base respectively, with 8 bases between them. Germline-derived CDR1 and CDR2 are SGHRS and YFSETQ. The CDR3 is 13 residues long. The CDR3 DNA sequence: TGCGCCAGCAGTTCGAGTGGCACAGATACGCAGTATTTT. This translates into CASSSSGTDTQYF.

The chain carries TRBV29-1 and TRBJ2-1, with 7 positions matching TRBD1. The trim removed 3 bases at V and 4 bases at J, leaving 6 bases unmatched. The germline CDR1 and CDR2 sequences are SQVTM and ANQGSEA. The CDR3 runs to 14 residues. For the CDR3, the DNA is TGCAGCGTTGACGGACAGGACAAATACAATGAGCAGTTCTTC. This sequence encodes CSVDGQDKYNEQFF.

This chain connects TRBV30 to TRBJ2-7, with D tentatively TRBD1 or TRBD2 (5 bases each). Per germline, CDR1 GTSNPN and CDR2 SVGIG (reference sequence). V was cut by 2 bases and J by 2 bases, with 13 bases left in between. This CDR3 contains 14 residues. As DNA, the CDR3 is TGTGCCTGGAGTTACCGGGACGCCGCCTACGAGCAGTACTTC. This codes for CAWSYRDAAYEQYF.

A single count supports this clonotype. V and J are TRBV27 and TRBJ2-7; 10 bases agree with TRBD2. CDR3 length: 14 residues. Germline trimming cut 3 bases from V and 4 bases from J; bases unmatched to any gene: 3. Germline CDR1 is MNHEY and CDR2 is SMNVEV (reference sequence). The CDR3 DNA reads as TGTGCCAGCAGTTTCGCTAGCGGGAGTTACGAGCAGTACTTC. Encoded protein: CASSFASGSYEQYF.

The chain uses TRBV28 and TRBJ2-2; D is possibly TRBD2 (5 bases). CDR3 length: 13 residues. V was shortened by 3 bases and J by 6 bases, with 8 bases between the two germline ends. Per the germline V gene, CDR1 is MDHEN and CDR2 is SYDVKM. CDR3: CASSFTGSGELFF. The CDR3 region has the DNA TGTGCCAGCAGTTTTACGGGGTCCGGGGAGCTGTTTTTT.

The chain has TRBV15 and TRBJ2-1; maybe TRBD2 (6 bases). V was trimmed by 1 base and J by 8 bases, leaving 15 bases between them. The germline CDR1 and CDR2 sequences are LNHNV and YYDKDF (reference sequence). The CDR3 has 15 residues. CDR3 nucleotide sequence: TGTGCCACCAGCAGAGGGCTGGGAGGAGTCCATGAGCAGTTCTTC. Its translation is CATSRGLGGVHEQFF.

The chain combines TRBV29-1 with TRBJ2-7, with a weak D call TRBD1 (6 bases). This CDR3 region has 14 residues. V was shortened by 3 bases and J by 3 bases, with 15 bases between the two germline ends. CDR1 and CDR2 from the germline V gene are SQVTM and ANQGSEA. The CDR3: CSVDAGGALYEQYF. The CDR3 DNA is TGCAGCGTTGACGCTGGGGGCGCCCTCTACGAGCAGTACTTC.

The CDR3 nucleotides read TGCAGTGCAAAAGGACTAGCGGGATACAATGAGCAGTTCTTC. Translated: CSAKGLAGYNEQFF. This chain links TRBV20-1 with TRBJ2-1; TRBD2 matches at 12 bases. CDR1 is DFQATT and CDR2 is SNEGSKA in the germline V gene (reference sequence). This CDR3 spans 14 amino acids. J was trimmed by 4 bases and V by 6 bases; bases with no gene match: 4.

The V and J genes are TRBV5-1 and TRBJ1-2; no firm D call. Germline assignment: CDR1 SGHRS and CDR2 YFSETQ. This CDR3 region has 12 residues. Trimming shortened V by 0 bases and J by 5 bases, and 5 bases separated the two germline ends. CDR3 protein: CASSLEGYGYTF. Here the CDR3 DNA reads TGCGCCAGCAGCTTGGAGGGTTATGGCTACACCTTC.

CDR3 protein: CASSQDLGNQPQHF. For the CDR3, the DNA is TGTGCCAGCAGCCAAGATCTGGGAAATCAGCCCCAGCATTTT. V is TRBV3-1 and J is TRBJ1-5; D unclear. V dropped 0 bases and J dropped 4 bases, with 7 bases sitting between them. CDR1 and CDR2 (germline): LGHDT, YNNKEL (reference sequence). CDR3 size: 14 residues.

The V gene is TRBV5-1, the J gene TRBJ2-7; 8 nucleotides agree with TRBD1. The CDR3 has 17 amino acids. The V gene end was trimmed by 6 bases and the J gene end by 3 bases; junction bases not matched to a gene: 17. Germline-derived CDR1 and CDR2 are SGHRS and YFSETQ. Here the CDR3 DNA reads TGCGCCAGCAACCCACACCCTTACAGGGGGGTGGTCTACGAGCAGTACTTC. Translated: CASNPHPYRGVVYEQYF.

This chain joins TRBV9 and TRBJ2-2, with a possible D match to TRBD2 (6 bases). Deletions cut 4 bases from V and 3 bases from J, with 19 bases between. CDR1 and CDR2 (germline): SGDLS, YYNGEE. This CDR3 is built from 17 residues. CDR3 in amino acids: CASSPGLGGTYTGELFF. The CDR3 DNA sequence: TGTGCCAGCAGCCCCGGTTTGGGGGGAACCTACACCGGGGAGCTGTTTTTT. Full variable domain (rest looked up from reference TRBV9 and TRBJ2-2): DSGVTQTPKHLITATGQRVTLRCSPRSGDLSVYWYQQSLDQGLQFLIQYYNGEERAKGNILERFSAQQFPDLHSELNLSSLELGDSALYFCASSPGLGGTYTGELFFGEGSRLTVL.